This T cell receptor (beta chain) was found in a study of cytomegalovirus exposure and HLA in healthy donors. TCRdb's copy holds only in-frame clones and misses some; the assay was immunoSEQ multiplex PCR. The repertoire has about 160,000 clones, roughly 90% of them found once; the top ten carry more than 2%. Overall study results and limits: Among TCR sequences, most were rare, though some public TCRs appeared in many donors. In vitro data verified three CMV-associated chains as specific for CMV antigens. The investigators catalogued 164 TCR beta chains as cytomegalovirus-associated.

Trimming removed 6 bases from V and 10 bases from J; junction bases left unmatched: 11. Germline V gene data show CDR1 as WNHNN and CDR2 as SYGVQD (reference sequence). This CDR3 region has 13 residues. Worth noting for this clone: Its matching antigen is unknown.

Sequencing was carried out using PBMCs. This receptor was taken from a woman between 18 and 30 years old in good health and CMV-seronegative. J is TRBJ1-1 and V is TRBV10-1; TRBD1 matches 7 bases. CDR3 sequence: CASSVAGGERAFF. DNA of the CDR3: TGCGCCAGCAGCGTTGCAGGGGGTGAGCGAGCTTTCTTT.